These 22 T cell receptor beta chains were all obtained from the same sample, sequenced in a study of blood T cells in healthy people across ages. Next came a second PCR, run for about 7 to 12 cycles, which used a sample-barcoded 5' primer along with a J-beta primer mix. TCRdb processed the 5' RACE reads anew with MiXCR; each CDR3 protein has one entry. The table records about 1.4 million distinct CDR3 sequences, approximately 63% of them present only once. Sequencing was performed on blood. The receptor source for this set is a man aged 18 to 29 in good health.

The chain combines TRBV7-2 with TRBJ2-3, with D possibly being TRBD2 (6 bases). Germline lookup yields CDR1 SGHTA and CDR2 FQGNSA. This CDR3 is 16 amino acids long. V was cut by 7 bases and J by 2 bases, with 19 bases left in between. The CDR3 coding sequence is TGTGCCAGCACCCGGACAATCGCGGGGCCCACAGATACGCAGTATTTT. Amino acids: CASTRTIAGPTDTQYF.

The J gene is TRBJ2-5, the V gene TRBV20-1; 7 bases match TRBD2. Germline CDR1 DFQATT, CDR2 SNEGSKA (reference sequence). This CDR3 comprises 14 residues. J gave up 2 bases and V 5 bases, and 8 bases lay outside the gene matches. In DNA, the CDR3 is TGCAGTGCTCGGGACGGGAGGAGTCAAGAGACCCAGTACTTC. Its translation is CSARDGRSQETQYF.

This clonotype was seen only a few times. The genes are TRBV25-1 and TRBJ1-5, with 7 bases aligning to TRBD1. Trimming took 8 bases from V and 10 from J; bases not matched to a gene: 8. The germline CDR1 and CDR2 sequences are MGHDK and SYGVNS. The CDR3 is 12 amino acids. CDR3 region: CASGGQRGPQHF. The CDR3 nucleotides read TGTGCCAGCGGGGGACAGAGAGGTCCCCAGCATTTT.

The genes are TRBV7-9 and TRBJ2-1, with 7 bases lining up with TRBD2. The junction had 6 bases not matched to a gene; V was cut back by 6 bases and J by 7 bases. This CDR3 is 13 amino acids long. CDR1 and CDR2 (germline): SEHNR, FQNEAQ (reference sequence). The CDR3 coding sequence is TGTGCCAGCAGTCCAGCGGGATGGAATGAGCAGTTCTTC. It yields the protein CASSPAGWNEQFF.

The chain has TRBV2 and TRBJ2-7, with 11 bases lining up with TRBD2. The CDR3 is 19 amino acids. J gave up 0 bases and V 0 bases, and 10 bases lay outside the gene matches. Germline V gene data show CDR1 as SNHLY and CDR2 as FYNNEI. The chain's CDR3 is CASSEAPLLGLAGSYEQYF. CDR3 DNA sequence: TGTGCCAGCAGTGAAGCGCCTCTTTTAGGACTAGCGGGCTCCTACGAGCAGTACTTC.

With respect to this clonotype: At one of its ends the junction is not consistent with the germline gene, which may arise from a read error. The chain has TRBV4-1 and TRBJ2-5; 13 bases map to TRBD2. The germline V gene encodes CDR1 MGHRA and CDR2 YSYEKL. This CDR3 is built from 17 residues. This chain's CDR3 is CASSHIGLAGEGETQNF. CDR3 bases: TGCGCCAGCAGCCATATAGGACTAGCGGGAGAAGGAGAGACCCAGAACTTC.

The chain couples TRBV9 to TRBJ2-7, with D possibly being TRBD1 or TRBD2 (5 bases each). Germline-derived CDR1 and CDR2 are SGDLS and YYNGEE. V dropped 3 bases and J dropped 1 base, with 17 bases sitting between them. The CDR3 totals 16 residues. The CDR3 nucleotides read TGTGCCAGCAGCGCCGCCGTGGGGACGGGGTCCTACGAGCAGTACTTC. This gives the protein CASSAAVGTGSYEQYF.

V usage is TRBV13 and J usage is TRBJ1-2, with D perhaps matching TRBD1 (5 bases). Trimming pared 1 base from V and 3 bases from J, leaving 9 bases between. This CDR3 region has 14 residues. Germline V lookup: CDR1 PRHDT, CDR2 FYEKMQ (reference sequence). CDR3 protein: CASSLAPRDYGYTF. CDR3 bases: TGTGCCAGCAGCTTAGCTCCCAGGGACTATGGCTACACCTTC.

This clonotype has at least ten counts. At one end the junction does not follow the germline gene, possibly because of a read error. The V call is TRBV27, the J call TRBJ2-7, with TRBD1 matching 12 bases. The CDR3 length is 15 residues. The V gene's germline CDR1 is MNHEY and CDR2 SMNVEV (reference sequence). CDR3 sequence (DNA): TGTGCCAGCAGCTTATCGGGACAGGGGGCTTACGAGCAGTACTTC. This encodes CASSLSGQGAYEQYF.

The CDR3 sequence: CASSVGRSSFNQPQHF. Here the CDR3 DNA reads TGTGCCAGCAGTGTTGGACGGTCATCCTTTAATCAGCCCCAGCATTTT. The rearrangement links TRBV12-3 or TRBV12-4 to TRBJ1-5; no clear D. Trimming stripped 5 bases from V and 4 bases from J, with 18 bases between. There are 16 residues in the CDR3.

This chain uses TRBV27 with TRBJ1-2, with TRBD1 matching 7 bases. Germline-derived CDR1 and CDR2 are MNHEY and SMNVEV (reference sequence). The trim removed 5 bases at V and 6 bases at J, leaving 9 bases unmatched. The CDR3 is 14 amino acids. CDR3 protein: CASSPMSGGHGYTF. CDR3 coding DNA: TGTGCCAGCAGTCCAATGTCAGGGGGACATGGCTACACCTTC.

This clonotype was detected a few times. The chain is built from TRBV29-1 and TRBJ2-2, with 8 bases that match TRBD2. The J segment lost 6 bases and the V segment lost 4 bases, leaving 1 base of the junction unmatched. CDR1 and CDR2 from the germline V gene are SQVTM and ANQGSEA. CDR3 length equals 12 residues. The CDR3 sequence: CSVVGLAGELFF. The DNA for the CDR3 is TGCAGCGTTGTGGGACTAGCCGGGGAGCTGTTTTTT.

The chain is built from TRBV3-1 and TRBJ1-1; tentatively, D is TRBD1 (5 bases). Between the trimmed V and J ends, which lost 0 bases and 0 bases, there was a span of 14 bases. The germline CDR1 and CDR2 sequences are LGHDT and YNNKEL (reference sequence). The CDR3 consists of 17 residues. The CDR3 nucleotides are TGTGCCAGCAGCCAAGATATAGACAGTAATATGAACACTGAAGCTTTCTTT. Translation: CASSQDIDSNMNTEAFF.

V usage is TRBV5-1 and J usage is TRBJ2-1; 7 bases fit TRBD2. CDR1 and CDR2 (germline): SGHRS, YFSETQ. Losses at the gene ends were 2 bases for V and 8 bases for J; bases not matched to a gene: 13. The CDR3 contains 16 residues. The CDR3 DNA is TGCGCCAGCAGCTTAACGGGACGAGCGGGGATCTATGAGCAGTTCTTC. Translated, it gives CASSLTGRAGIYEQFF.

The genes are TRBV29-1 and TRBJ2-7; D is ambiguous. The ends were cut back, 4 bases at V and 0 bases at J, with 7 bases in the middle. This CDR3 is built from 12 residues. The germline CDR1 and CDR2 sequences are SQVTM and ANQGSEA. For the CDR3, the DNA is TGCAGCGTTGCGGTCGTCTCCTACGAGCAGTACTTC. Protein: CSVAVVSYEQYF.

This clonotype was recorded a few times. The V gene is TRBV4-2, the J gene TRBJ2-1; the D gene is possibly TRBD2 (6 bases). Germline V gene lookup returns CDR1 LGHNA and CDR2 YNFKEQ. This CDR3 comprises 14 residues. Trimming cost V 3 bases and J 2 bases, with 8 bases left between them. The CDR3 sequence is CASSHRGTYNEQFF. CDR3 DNA: TGTGCCAGCAGCCACCGCGGGACCTACAATGAGCAGTTCTTC.

This chain joins TRBV6-6 and TRBJ1-1, with TRBD1 as a possible D gene (5 bases). The CDR3 totals 13 residues. V lost 2 bases to trimming and J lost 4 bases, with 8 bases between them. The germline V gene encodes CDR1 MNHNY and CDR2 SVGAGI (reference sequence). The CDR3 sequence: CASSYVGGTEAFF. The CDR3 DNA is TGTGCCAGCAGTTACGTCGGGGGCACTGAAGCTTTCTTT.

In its sample, this clonotype was seen a few times. This chain connects TRBV20-1 to TRBJ2-1; tentatively, D is TRBD1 or TRBD2 (5 bases each). This CDR3 contains 10 residues. V was cut by 6 bases and J by 7 bases, with 7 bases left in between. The germline V gene has CDR1 DFQATT and CDR2 SNEGSKA (reference sequence). The CDR3 DNA reads TGCAGTGCAGGGACGAATGAGCAGTTCTTC. Translation gives CSAGTNEQFF.

The chain carries TRBV7-2 and TRBJ2-7; D ambiguous. This CDR3 is built from 14 residues. Trimming cost V 8 bases and J 0 bases, with 14 bases left between them. Germline CDR1 is SGHTA and CDR2 is FQGNSA. CDR3 loop: CASQTSLSSYEQYF. The CDR3 bases are TGTGCCAGCCAGACCTCATTAAGCTCCTACGAGCAGTACTTC.

CDR3 DNA sequence: TGTGCCATCAGTGACTCGGGAGCGCCGGGAAACTACGAGCAGTACTTC. Protein: CAISDSGAPGNYEQYF. The V gene is TRBV10-3, the J gene TRBJ2-7, with D possibly being TRBD2 (6 bases). The CDR3 covers 16 residues. V shed 3 bases and J shed 3 bases, with 18 bases lying between them. The germline gives CDR1 ENHRY, CDR2 SYGVKD.

The genes are TRBV2 and TRBJ2-7; D ambiguous. Germline assignment: CDR1 SNHLY and CDR2 FYNNEI. CDR3 length equals 15 residues. Trimming took 6 bases from V and 0 from J, leaving 15 bases between them. CDR3 region: CASRFRFSGSYEQYF. For the CDR3, the DNA is TGTGCCAGCAGGTTCCGTTTCTCGGGCTCCTACGAGCAGTACTTC.

This clonotype was counted once. The chain uses TRBV7-2 and TRBJ2-7; possibly TRBD2 for D (5 bases). In germline, CDR1 is SGHTA, CDR2 FQGNSA. CDR3 size: 15 residues. Trimming stripped 1 base from V and 3 bases from J, with 13 bases between. CDR3 protein: CASSLDGQAGYEQYF. CDR3 nucleotides: TGTGCCAGCAGCTTAGATGGTCAGGCGGGCTACGAGCAGTACTTC.